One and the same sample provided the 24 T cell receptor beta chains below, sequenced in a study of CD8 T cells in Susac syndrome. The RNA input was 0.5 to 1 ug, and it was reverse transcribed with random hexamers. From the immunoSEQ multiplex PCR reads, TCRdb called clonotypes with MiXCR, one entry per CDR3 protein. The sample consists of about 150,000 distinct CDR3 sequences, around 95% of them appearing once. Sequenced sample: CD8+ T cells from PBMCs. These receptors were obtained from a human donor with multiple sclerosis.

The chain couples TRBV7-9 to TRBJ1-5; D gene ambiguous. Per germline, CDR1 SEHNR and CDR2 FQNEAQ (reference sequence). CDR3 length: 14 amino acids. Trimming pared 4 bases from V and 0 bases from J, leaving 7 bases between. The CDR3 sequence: CASSSAISNQPQHF. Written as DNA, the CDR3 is TGTGCCAGCAGCTCCGCAATTAGCAATCAGCCCCAGCATTTT.

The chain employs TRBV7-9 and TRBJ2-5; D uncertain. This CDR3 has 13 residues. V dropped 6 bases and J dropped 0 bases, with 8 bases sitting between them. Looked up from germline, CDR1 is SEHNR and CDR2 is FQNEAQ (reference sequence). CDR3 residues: CASRPTYQETQYF. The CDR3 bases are TGTGCCAGCAGACCCACCTACCAAGAGACCCAGTACTTC.

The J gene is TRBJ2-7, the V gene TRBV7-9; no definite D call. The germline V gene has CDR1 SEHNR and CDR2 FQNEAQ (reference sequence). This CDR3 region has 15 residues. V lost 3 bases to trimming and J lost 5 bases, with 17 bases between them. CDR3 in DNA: TGTGCCAGCAGCTTTACCCGGGCACCTAAGGACGAGCAGTACTTC. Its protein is CASSFTRAPKDEQYF. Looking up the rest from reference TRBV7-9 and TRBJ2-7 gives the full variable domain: DTGVSQNPRHKITKRGQNVTFRCDPISEHNRLYWYRQTLGQGPEFLTYFQNEAQLEKSRLLSDRFSAERPKGSFSTLEIQRTEQGDSAMYLCASSFTRAPKDEQYFGPGTRLTVT.

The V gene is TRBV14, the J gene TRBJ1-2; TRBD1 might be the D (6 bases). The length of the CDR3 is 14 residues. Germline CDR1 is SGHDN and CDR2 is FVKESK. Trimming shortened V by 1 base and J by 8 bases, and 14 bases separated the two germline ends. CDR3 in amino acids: CASSQVNRVEGYTF. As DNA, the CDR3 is TGTGCCAGCAGCCAAGTCAACAGGGTAGAAGGCTACACCTTC.

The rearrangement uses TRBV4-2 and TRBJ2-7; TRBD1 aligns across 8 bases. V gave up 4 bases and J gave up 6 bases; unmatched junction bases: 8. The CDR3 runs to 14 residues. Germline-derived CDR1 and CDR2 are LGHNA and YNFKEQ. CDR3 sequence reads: CASSLLTGGGEQYV. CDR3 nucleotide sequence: TGTGCCAGCAGCCTTCTCACAGGGGGTGGCGAGCAGTACGTC.

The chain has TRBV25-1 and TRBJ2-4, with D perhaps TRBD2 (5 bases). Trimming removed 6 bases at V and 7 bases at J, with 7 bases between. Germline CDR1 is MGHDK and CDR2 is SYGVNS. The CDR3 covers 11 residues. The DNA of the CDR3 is TGTGCCAGCAGGACTAACAACATTCAGTACTTC. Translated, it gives CASRTNNIQYF.

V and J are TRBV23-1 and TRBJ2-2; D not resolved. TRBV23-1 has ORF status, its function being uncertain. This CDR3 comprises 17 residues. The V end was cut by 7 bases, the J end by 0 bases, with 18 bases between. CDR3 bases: TGCGCCAGCATGCACGAGCCAGGCTATGCGAACACCGGGGAGCTGTTTTTT. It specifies CASMHEPGYANTGELFF.

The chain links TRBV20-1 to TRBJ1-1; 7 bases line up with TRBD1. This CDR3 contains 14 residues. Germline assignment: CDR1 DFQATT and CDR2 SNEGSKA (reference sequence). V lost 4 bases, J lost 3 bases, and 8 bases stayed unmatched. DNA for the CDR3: TGCAGTGCTAAGAGGGGGCGTCTGTACACTGAAGCTTTCTTT. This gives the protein CSAKRGRLYTEAFF.

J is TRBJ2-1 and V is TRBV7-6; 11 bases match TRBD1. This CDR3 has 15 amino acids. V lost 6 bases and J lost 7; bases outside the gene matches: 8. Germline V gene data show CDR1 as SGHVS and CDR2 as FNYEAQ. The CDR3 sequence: CASSPGTGGKNEQFF. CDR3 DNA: TGTGCCAGCAGTCCCGGGACAGGGGGTAAGAATGAGCAGTTCTTC.

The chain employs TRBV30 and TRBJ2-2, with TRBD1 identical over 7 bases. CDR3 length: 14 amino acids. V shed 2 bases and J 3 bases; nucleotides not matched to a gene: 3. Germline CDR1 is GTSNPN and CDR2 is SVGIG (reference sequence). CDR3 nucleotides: TGTGCCTGGAGTTATACAGGGGACACCGGGGAGCTGTTTTTT. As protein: CAWSYTGDTGELFF.

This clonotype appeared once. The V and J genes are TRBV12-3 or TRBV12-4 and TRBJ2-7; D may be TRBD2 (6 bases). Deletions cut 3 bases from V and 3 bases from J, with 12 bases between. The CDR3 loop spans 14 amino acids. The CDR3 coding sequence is TGTGCCAGCAGTTTCGGCGGGGCCAGCTACGAGCAGTACGTC. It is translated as CASSFGGASYEQYV.

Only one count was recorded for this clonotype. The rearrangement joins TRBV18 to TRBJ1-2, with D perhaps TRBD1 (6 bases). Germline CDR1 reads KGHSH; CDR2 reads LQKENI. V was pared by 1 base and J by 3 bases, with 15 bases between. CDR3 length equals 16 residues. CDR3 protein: CASSPRPGQRYYGYTF. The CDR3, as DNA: TGTGCCAGCTCACCACGCCCGGGACAAAGATACTATGGCTACACCTTC.

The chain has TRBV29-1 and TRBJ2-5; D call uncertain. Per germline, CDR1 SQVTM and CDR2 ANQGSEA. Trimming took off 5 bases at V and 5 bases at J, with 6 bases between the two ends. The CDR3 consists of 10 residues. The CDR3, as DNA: TGCAGCGTTTTGGAGGAGACCCAGTACTTC. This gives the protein CSVLEETQYF. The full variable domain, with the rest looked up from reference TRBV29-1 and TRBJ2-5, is SAVISQKPSRDICQRGTSLTIQCQVDSQVTMMFWYRQQPGQSLTLIATANQGSEATYESGFVIDKFPISRPNLTFSTLTVSNMSPEDSSIYLCSVLEETQYFGPGTRLLVL.

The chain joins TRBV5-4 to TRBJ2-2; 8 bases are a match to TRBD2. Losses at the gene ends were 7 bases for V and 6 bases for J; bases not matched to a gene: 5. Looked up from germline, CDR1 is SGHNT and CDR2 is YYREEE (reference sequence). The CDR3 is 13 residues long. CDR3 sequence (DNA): TGTGCCAGCCGAATGACTAGCGCCGGGGAGCTGTTTTTT. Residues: CASRMTSAGELFF.

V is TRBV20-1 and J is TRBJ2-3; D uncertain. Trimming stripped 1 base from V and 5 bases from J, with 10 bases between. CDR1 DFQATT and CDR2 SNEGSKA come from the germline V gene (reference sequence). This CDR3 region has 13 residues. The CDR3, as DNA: TGCAGTGCTAGAGGGTCCGGACGAGATACGCAGTATTTT. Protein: CSARGSGRDTQYF.

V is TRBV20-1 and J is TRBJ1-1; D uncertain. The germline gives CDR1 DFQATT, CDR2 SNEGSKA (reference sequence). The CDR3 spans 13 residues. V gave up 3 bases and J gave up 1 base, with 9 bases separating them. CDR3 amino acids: CSASRAGNTEAFF. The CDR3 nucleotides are TGCAGTGCTAGTAGGGCGGGGAACACTGAAGCTTTCTTT.

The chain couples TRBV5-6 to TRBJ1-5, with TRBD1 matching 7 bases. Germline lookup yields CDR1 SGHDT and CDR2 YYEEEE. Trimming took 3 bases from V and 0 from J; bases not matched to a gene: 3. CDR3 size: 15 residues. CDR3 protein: CASSSGTVSNQPQHF. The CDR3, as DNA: TGTGCCAGCAGCTCCGGGACAGTTAGCAATCAGCCCCAGCATTTT.

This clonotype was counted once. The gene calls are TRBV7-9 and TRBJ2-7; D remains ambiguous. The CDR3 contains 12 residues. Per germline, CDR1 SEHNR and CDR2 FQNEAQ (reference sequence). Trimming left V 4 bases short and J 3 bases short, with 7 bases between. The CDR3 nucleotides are TGTGCCAGCAGCTCCCGTGGCTACGAGCAGTACTTC. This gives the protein CASSSRGYEQYF.

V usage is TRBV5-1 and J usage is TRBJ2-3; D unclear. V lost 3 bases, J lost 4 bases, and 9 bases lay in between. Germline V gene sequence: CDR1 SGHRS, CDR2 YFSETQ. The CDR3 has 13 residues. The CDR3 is CASSWTSADTQYF. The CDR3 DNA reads TGCGCCAGCAGCTGGACCAGCGCAGATACGCAGTATTTT.

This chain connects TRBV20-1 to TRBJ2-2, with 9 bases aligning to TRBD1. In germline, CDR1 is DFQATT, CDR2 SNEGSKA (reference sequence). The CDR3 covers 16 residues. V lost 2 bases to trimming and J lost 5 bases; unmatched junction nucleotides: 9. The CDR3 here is CSARPPTGGVTGELFF. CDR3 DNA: TGCAGTGCTAGACCCCCCACAGGGGGCGTTACCGGGGAGCTGTTTTTT.

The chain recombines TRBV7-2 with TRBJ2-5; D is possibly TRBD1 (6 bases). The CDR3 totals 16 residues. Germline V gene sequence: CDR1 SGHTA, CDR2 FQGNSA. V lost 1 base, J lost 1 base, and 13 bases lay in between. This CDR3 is CASSLVIRGPQETQYF. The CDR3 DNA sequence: TGTGCCAGCAGCTTAGTGATCAGGGGTCCCCAAGAGACCCAGTACTTC. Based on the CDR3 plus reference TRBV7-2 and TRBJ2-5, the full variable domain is GAGVSQSPSNKVTEKGKDVELRCDPISGHTALYWYRQSLGQGLEFLIYFQGNSAPDKSGLPSDRFSAERTGGSVSTLTIQRTQQEDSAVYLCASSLVIRGPQETQYFGPGTRLLVL.

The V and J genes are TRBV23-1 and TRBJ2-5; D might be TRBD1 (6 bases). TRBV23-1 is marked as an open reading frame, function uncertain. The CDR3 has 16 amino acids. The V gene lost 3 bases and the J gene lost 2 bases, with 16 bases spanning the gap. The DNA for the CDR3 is TGCGCCAGCAGTCAGCTTGGGACGGACAGTCAAGAGACCCAGTACTTC. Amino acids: CASSQLGTDSQETQYF.

The CDR3 DNA sequence: TGTGCCTATGCGACTCATGAAGCTTTCTTT. It encodes CAYATHEAFF. The chain recombines TRBV30 with TRBJ1-1; no reliable D call. CDR3 size: 10 residues. The germline V gene encodes CDR1 GTSNPN and CDR2 SVGIG (reference sequence). Deletions cut 7 bases from V and 7 bases from J, with 10 bases between.

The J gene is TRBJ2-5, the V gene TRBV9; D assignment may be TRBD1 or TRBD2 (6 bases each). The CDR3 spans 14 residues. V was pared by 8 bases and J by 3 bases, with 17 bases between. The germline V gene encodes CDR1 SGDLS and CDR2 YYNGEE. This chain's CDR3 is CASARGGREETQYF. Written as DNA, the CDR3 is TGTGCCAGTGCGAGAGGGGGGCGAGAAGAGACCCAGTACTTC.